Presented here are 11 T cell receptor beta chains from one specimen sequenced in a study of blood T cell repertoires in COVID-19. Assay used: immunoSEQ multiplex PCR; TCRdb lists only in-frame clones, some missing. The table lists about 82,000 clones, 80% of them singletons. Material: peripheral blood. The receptors come from a woman in her 40s with active or convalescent COVID-19.

This chain links TRBV28 with TRBJ1-5; 7 bases map to TRBD1. The CDR3 length is 18 residues. CDR1 is MDHEN, CDR2 SYDVKM, per germline. V lost 0 bases, J lost 0 bases, and 8 bases stayed unmatched. CDR3 nucleotides: TGTGCCAGCAGTTTATGGGGCCTTGGGACAGTTAGCAATCAGCCCCAGCATTTT. It translates to CASSLWGLGTVSNQPQHF.

This chain joins TRBV29-1 and TRBJ2-2, with D possibly being TRBD1 (6 bases). CDR3 size: 14 residues. V shed 4 bases and J shed 7 bases, with 16 bases lying between them. Germline V gene data show CDR1 as SQVTM and CDR2 as ANQGSEA. The CDR3 reads CSVGRTAGVGELFF. CDR3 nucleotides: TGCAGCGTTGGGCGGACCGCAGGGGTCGGGGAGCTGTTTTTT.

V and J are TRBV6-5 and TRBJ2-7; D is possibly TRBD1 (6 bases). The V gene lost 6 bases and the J gene lost 2 bases, with 17 bases spanning the gap. Germline assignment: CDR1 MNHEY and CDR2 SVGAGI. This CDR3 has 15 amino acids. The CDR3 DNA is TGTGCCAGCAGCTTAACGGACAGACTTACCTACGAGCAGTACTTC. Protein product: CASSLTDRLTYEQYF.

This clone was observed a few times. Here the CDR3 reads CSVERTNTGVEQFF. CDR3 nucleotides: TGCAGCGTTGAACGGACTAATACTGGAGTGGAGCAGTTCTTC. The chain is built from TRBV29-1 and TRBJ2-1; perhaps TRBD2 as D (6 bases). Germline V gene lookup returns CDR1 SQVTM and CDR2 ANQGSEA. Trimming removed 2 bases from V and 10 bases from J, with 18 bases in between. This CDR3 is built from 14 residues.

This clone is a singleton in its sample. The chain recombines TRBV4-2 with TRBJ2-7, with 16 bases identical to TRBD2. CDR3 length: 21 amino acids. The ends lost 0 bases at V and 2 bases at J; junction bases unmatched: 13. Germline values: CDR1 LGHNA, CDR2 YNFKEQ. CDR3 protein: CASSQDRPSGTSGRETYEQYF. DNA for the CDR3: TGTGCCAGCAGCCAAGATCGGCCATCCGGGACTAGCGGGAGGGAGACCTACGAGCAGTACTTC.

The chain joins TRBV7-9 to TRBJ2-1, with TRBD2 identical over 8 bases. Germline V gene sequence: CDR1 SEHNR, CDR2 FQNEAQ (reference sequence). The CDR3 totals 13 residues. Trimming at V came to 5 bases and at J to 9 bases, leaving 6 bases not matched to a gene. The chain's CDR3 is CASSVLAEGEQFF. The DNA of the CDR3 is TGTGCCAGCAGCGTACTAGCGGAGGGTGAGCAGTTCTTC. The variable domain in full, with the rest retrieved from reference TRBV7-9 and TRBJ2-1, is DTGVSQNPRHKITKRGQNVTFRCDPISEHNRLYWYRQTLGQGPEFLTYFQNEAQLEKSRLLSDRFSAERPKGSFSTLEIQRTEQGDSAMYLCASSVLAEGEQFFGPGTRLTVL.

The genes are TRBV5-1 and TRBJ1-2; 9 bases line up with TRBD1. Germline assignment: CDR1 SGHRS and CDR2 YFSETQ. The CDR3 spans 15 residues. V shed 1 base, J shed 6 bases, and the junction held 7 bases outside the gene matches. Here the CDR3 DNA reads TGCGCCAGCAGCTTGTCTAGGACAGGGGCTCATGGCTACACCTTC. Its translation: CASSLSRTGAHGYTF.

The table lists this clone with a few counts. In the same sample, other DNA sequences code for this CDR3. This chain uses TRBV18 with TRBJ1-5, with 10 bases lining up with TRBD1. The V and J ends lost 3 bases and 4 bases, in that order; junction bases with no gene match: 3. The CDR3 totals 15 residues. CDR1 is KGHSH, CDR2 LQKENI, per germline. This CDR3 is CASSPPGQGNQPQHF. In DNA form, the CDR3 reads TGTGCCAGCTCACCGCCGGGACAGGGGAATCAGCCCCAGCATTTT. Full variable domain (rest looked up from reference TRBV18 and TRBJ1-5): NAGVMQNPRHLVRRRGQEARLRCSPMKGHSHVYWYRQLPEEGLKFMVYLQKENIIDESGMPKERFSAEFPKEGPSILRIQQVVRGDSAAYFCASSPPGQGNQPQHFGDGTRLSIL.

The gene calls are TRBV6-5 and TRBJ1-3; 7 nucleotides match TRBD1. V gave up 6 bases and J gave up 0 bases; unmatched junction bases: 5. Germline CDR1 and CDR2: MNHEY and SVGAGI. The CDR3 extends over 15 amino acids. CDR3 sequence reads: CASRGTVRSGNTIYF. The CDR3, as DNA: TGTGCCAGCAGGGGGACAGTCCGCTCTGGAAACACCATATATTTT.

The gene calls are TRBV7-3 and TRBJ2-2; 9 bases agree with TRBD1. V was pared by 4 bases and J by 5 bases, with 5 bases of the junction left unmatched. From germline, CDR1 is SGHTA and CDR2 FQGTGA. This CDR3 spans 15 amino acids. The DNA for the CDR3 is TGTGCCAGCAGCTCGGGACAGGGTTTTACCGGGGAGCTGTTTTTT. This translates into CASSSGQGFTGELFF. Complete variable domain (other parts from reference TRBV7-3 and TRBJ2-2): GAGVSQTPSNKVTEKGKYVELRCDPISGHTALYWYRQSLGQGPEFLIYFQGTGAADDSGLPNDRFFAVRPEGSVSTLKIQRTERGDSAVYLCASSSGQGFTGELFFGEGSRLTVL.

The rearrangement joins TRBV12-3 or TRBV12-4 to TRBJ2-7, with 8 bases that match TRBD1. Trimming at V came to 8 bases and at J to 7 bases, leaving 7 bases not matched to a gene. The CDR3 runs 12 residues. The CDR3 is CASRTGTREQYF. CDR3 in DNA: TGTGCCAGCCGGACAGGGACGAGGGAGCAGTACTTC.